The source of this T cell receptor (beta chain) is a study of identical twins (dated by TCRdb to the mid-2010s). With respect to the entire study: TCR alpha and beta repertoires from monozygotic twins, unrelated adults of various ages and cord blood were deep-sequenced to test whether fetal clonotypes persist. To rule out contamination, replicate twin experiments were performed at different times with different library preparation protocols.

The sample holds a few counts of this clonotype. Its binding antigen is unknown. No much larger clone is present one base from it, and per-base qualities are unavailable. All donors were healthy Caucasians. Miltenyi CD45RO+ enrichment and human naive T-cell isolation kits were used to isolate memory (CD45RO+) and naive T cells from PBMC. The paper's findings and limits, for the study overall: Compared with coincidental sharing between unrelated individuals, out-of-frame TCR alpha sequences shared between twins had an excess of sequences with low generation probability. Because the same donors could not be followed over many years, the conclusions relied on cross-sectional statistical analysis. Abundant cord blood beta clonotypes carried fewer insertions; young adult naive repertoires showed a weaker similar trend, while memory repertoires showed none. Excess twin sharing in beta out-of-frame sequences was weaker because fewer shared sequences lowered the signal-to-noise ratio. In monozygotic twins, recombination models systematically underestimated out-of-frame TCR alpha sharing, but the models matched the sharing seen between unrelated individuals. Invariant T cells such as MAIT and iNKT could partly confound zero-insertion analyses, though diverse VJ usage argued against this for most clonotypes.

Libraries were made using 5' RACE. For sequencing, an Illumina HiSeq 2000 was employed. Template switching introduced a universal primer binding site; the final cDNA contained a unique molecular identifier, enabling accurate counting of TCR cDNA molecules. First-strand cDNA for TCR alpha and beta chains was synthesized from specific primers in the conserved constant-segment region. To control for contamination, every cDNA library carried two barcodes: a SMART-Mk sample barcode plus Illumina barcodes. TruSeq adapter sequences and Illumina sample barcodes were added in two successive PCR steps. Sequencing of the TCR alpha and beta cDNA libraries was done on the Illumina HiSeq platform using custom primers. In the source study's methods: Raw reads were processed with MiGEC to extract unique molecular identifiers, and MiXCR was used to determine CDR3 positions. Recombination models were inferred per individual with the repgenHMM and IGoR tools using an EM algorithm. The tcR package in R was used for shared clonotype analysis, with sharing normalized by the product of cloneset sizes. To study raw recombination free of thymic and clonal selection effects, out-of-frame nonproductive sequences were analyzed. Using fastp trimming at Q25 and MiXCR clonotype assembly, TCRdb reanalyzed the public sequencing data and kept in-frame beta chains. A single entry per CDR3 protein holds the most common genes and DNA from its merged rows. The V and J calls and clone size come from TCRdb's table, not from the authors' own analysis. For this sample there are approximately 210,000 distinct CDR3 sequences; roughly a tenth appear just once. The ten most abundant clones make up 5% to 6% of the sample.

Counted from cysteine to phenylalanine, this CDR3 has 15 amino acids. Only the CDR3 DNA is retained, 45 bases long and in frame from the first base. Reading the germline V gene gives CDR1 SGHTA and CDR2 FQGTGA. The germline V end is reduced by 2 bases and the J end by 2 bases; junction bases left unmatched: 4. Source material: memory (CD45RO+) T cells sorted from blood. In the paper's terms, the cell subset or site label means: CD45RO+ enriched T cells. In this chain, TRBV7-3 is recombined with TRBJ2-5; TRBD1 lines up with 8 middle nucleotides. This receptor was taken from a woman in her late teens or twenties in good health. The CDR3 protein sequence reads: CASSLRDRTQETQYF. The nucleotide sequence is TGTGCCAGCAGCTTACGGGACAGGACACAAGAGACCCAGTACTTC.